Following are 20 T cell receptor beta chains from one sample sequenced in a study of chemoradiotherapy in HPV16-positive cancers (dated by TCRdb to 2021 to 2024). Receptor libraries were prepared by the immunoSEQ multiplex PCR assay. TCRdb limited this immuneACCESS table to in-frame rearrangements with V and J called. A share of clones is missing; checked studies link under half to unresolved V genes, and the rest is unexplained. The sample table records over 15,000 clones; roughly 84% of these occur just once. The ten largest clonotypes hold roughly 3.7% of the sample. Sequencing was performed on blood, taken from a patient who underwent chemoradiotherapy. These receptor sequences come from a human donor with HPV-associated anogenital cancer.

This sequence joins TRBV13 and TRBJ2-3; D is perhaps TRBD2 (6 bases). Trimming took 3 bases from V and 2 from J, leaving 12 bases between them. Germline values: CDR1 PRHDT, CDR2 FYEKMQ (reference sequence). This CDR3 is 15 amino acids long. The CDR3 spells CASSLGGDSTDTQYF. CDR3 in DNA: TGTGCCAGCAGCTTGGGGGGTGACTCCACAGATACGCAGTATTTT.

The V call is TRBV14, the J call TRBJ1-4; 7 positions match TRBD1. CDR1 SGHDN and CDR2 FVKESK come from the germline V gene. Losses at the gene ends were 4 bases for V and 8 bases for J; bases not matched to a gene: 10. This CDR3 is built from 15 residues. CDR3 region: CASSPLTGEYEKLFF. DNA of the CDR3: TGTGCCAGCAGCCCTCTTACAGGGGAATACGAAAAACTGTTTTTT.

As regards this clone: The junction departs from the called germline gene at one end, perhaps through a read error. This rearrangement joins TRBV7-7 to TRBJ2-1; TRBD2 agrees at 16 bases. From germline, CDR1 is SSHAT and CDR2 FNYEAQ (reference sequence). The length of the CDR3 is 16 residues. The CDR3 DNA is TGTGCTAGCAGCGTGGGGACTAGCGGGGGGGAGAATGAGCAGTTCTTC. Its translation: CASSVGTSGGENEQFF.

The chain links TRBV19 to TRBJ2-2, with D unresolved. The germline V and J ends were trimmed by 5 bases and 2 bases, with 12 bases remaining between them. In germline, CDR1 is LNHDA, CDR2 SQIVND (reference sequence). The length of the CDR3 is 15 residues. This chain's CDR3 is CASSVYYPNTGELFF. DNA for the CDR3: TGTGCCAGTAGTGTTTACTATCCTAACACCGGGGAGCTGTTTTTT.

The gene calls are TRBV27 and TRBJ1-1; D unclear. V lost 2 bases and J lost 1, with 8 bases in between. Germline loops: CDR1 MNHEY, CDR2 SMNVEV (reference sequence). The CDR3 is 14 amino acids. The CDR3 is CASSLGKGNTEAFF. The CDR3 DNA follows: TGTGCCAGCAGTTTAGGCAAAGGGAACACTGAAGCTTTCTTT.

This chain connects TRBV5-1 to TRBJ1-3; the D is unclear. Germline CDR1 and CDR2: SGHRS and YFSETQ. There are 15 residues in the CDR3. The germline V and J ends were trimmed by 0 bases and 0 bases, with 7 bases remaining between them. The DNA for the CDR3 is TGCGCCAGCAGCTTGGGCTCGAGCTCTGGAAACACCATATATTTT. This translates into CASSLGSSSGNTIYF.

This sequence joins TRBV7-9 and TRBJ2-1, with D perhaps assigned TRBD1 or TRBD2 (5 bases each). This CDR3 comprises 14 residues. V gave up 7 bases and J gave up 5 bases, with 15 bases separating them. CDR1 and CDR2 (germline): SEHNR, FQNEAQ (reference sequence). The CDR3: CASTRQGENNEQFF. CDR3 bases: TGTGCCAGCACCCGGCAGGGAGAGAACAATGAGCAGTTCTTC.

By share, this clone counts as large. Other DNA variants within this sample encode the same CDR3. This CDR3 reads CASSPGQETQYF. CDR3 nucleotide sequence: TGTGCCAGCAGTCCGGGACAAGAGACCCAGTACTTC. V gene TRBV28 combines with J gene TRBJ2-5, with D maybe TRBD2 (5 bases). V was cut by 5 bases and J by 2 bases, with 6 bases left in between. The CDR3 runs to 12 residues. CDR1 is MDHEN and CDR2 is SYDVKM in the germline V gene.

This clone appeared once. This chain connects TRBV4-3 to TRBJ1-3; a possible D gene is TRBD1 (6 bases). V was cut by 4 bases and J by 2 bases, with 12 bases left in between. The CDR3 totals 15 residues. Germline assignment: CDR1 LGHNA and CDR2 YSLEER. In DNA form, the CDR3 reads TGCGCCAGCAGCCCAATGGGGGGCGCTGGAAACACCATATATTTT. Translation: CASSPMGGAGNTIYF.

This sequence joins TRBV9 and TRBJ2-3; 7 bases map to TRBD2. Trimming cost V 0 bases and J 1 base; bases outside gene matches: 8. The CDR3 loop spans 17 amino acids. Germline V gene data show CDR1 as SGDLS and CDR2 as YYNGEE. This CDR3 reads CASSVAGGGSGTDTQYF. CDR3 DNA sequence: TGTGCCAGCAGCGTAGCGGGGGGTGGATCTGGCACAGATACGCAGTATTTT.

The gene calls are TRBV19 and TRBJ1-1, with no clear D. V was pared by 1 base and J by 5 bases, with 2 bases between. This CDR3 is built from 11 residues. Per germline, CDR1 LNHDA and CDR2 SQIVND (reference sequence). Written as DNA, the CDR3 is TGTGCCAGTAGTATAGGAACTGAAGCTTTCTTT. Translation gives CASSIGTEAFF.

The V call is TRBV6-6, the J call TRBJ1-1; D is ambiguous. The germline V gene encodes CDR1 MNHNY and CDR2 SVGAGI (reference sequence). The V end was cut by 2 bases, the J end by 7 bases, with 14 bases between. This CDR3 comprises 14 residues. The CDR3 nucleotides are TGTGCCAGCAGTTACGGGCTAGGGAAGGGTGAAGCTTTCTTT. This sequence encodes CASSYGLGKGEAFF.

The rearrangement uses TRBV11-2 and TRBJ1-2; D call uncertain. Germline V gives CDR1 SGHAT, CDR2 FQNNGV. The length of the CDR3 is 17 residues. Between the trimmed V and J ends, which lost 2 bases and 8 bases, there was a span of 24 bases. The CDR3 protein is CASSLSYSIGSGEGYTF. CDR3 DNA: TGTGCCAGCAGCTTATCTTATTCGATAGGGTCCGGGGAAGGCTACACCTTC.

The chain links TRBV14 to TRBJ2-7, with a weak D call TRBD2 (6 bases). Trimming took off 1 base at V and 4 bases at J, with 17 bases between the two ends. Germline V CDR1 and CDR2: SGHDN, FVKESK. This CDR3 is 16 amino acids long. The CDR3 DNA reads as TGTGCCAGCAGCCAAGGATTCGGAGGGGCATGGTACGAGCAGTACTTC. This gives the protein CASSQGFGGAWYEQYF.

The V gene is TRBV6-4, the J gene TRBJ2-3; the match to TRBD1 covers 7 bases. Germline loops: CDR1 MRHNA, CDR2 SNTAGT. The junction had 2 bases not matched to a gene; V was cut back by 3 bases and J by 2 bases. The CDR3 is 14 amino acids. CDR3 sequence: CASSEGTDTDTQYF. The DNA for the CDR3 is TGTGCCAGCAGTGAGGGGACAGACACAGATACGCAGTATTTT.

This chain uses TRBV29-1 with TRBJ1-5; a possible D gene is TRBD1 (6 bases). This CDR3 spans 12 amino acids. The ends were cut back, 7 bases at V and 5 bases at J, with 12 bases in the middle. Germline loops: CDR1 SQVTM, CDR2 ANQGSEA. The CDR3 DNA reads as TGCAGCGCCGGGACACCAGATCAGCCCCAGCATTTT. Protein product: CSAGTPDQPQHF. Looking up the rest from reference TRBV29-1 and TRBJ1-5 gives the full variable domain: SAVISQKPSRDICQRGTSLTIQCQVDSQVTMMFWYRQQPGQSLTLIATANQGSEATYESGFVIDKFPISRPNLTFSTLTVSNMSPEDSSIYLCSAGTPDQPQHFGDGTRLSIL.

V and J are TRBV7-2 and TRBJ1-1, with D uncertain. CDR1 and CDR2 (germline): SGHTA, FQGNSA. This CDR3 is built from 16 residues. V shed 8 bases and J shed 0 bases, with 19 bases lying between them. The CDR3 reads CASFRGPAHLNTEAFF. CDR3 nucleotide sequence: TGTGCCAGCTTTCGTGGGCCAGCCCATTTGAACACTGAAGCTTTCTTT.

CDR3 protein: CASSYSYRGGYEQYF. The CDR3 nucleotides read TGTGCCAGCAGTTACTCGTACCGCGGAGGGTACGAGCAGTACTTC. The rearrangement uses TRBV6-5 and TRBJ2-7; a weak D match, TRBD2 (6 bases). The V gene lost 0 bases and the J gene lost 4 bases, with 13 bases spanning the gap. Germline CDR1 reads MNHEY; CDR2 reads SVGAGI. This CDR3 has 15 amino acids.

This sequence joins TRBV7-9 and TRBJ2-2, with D possibly TRBD1 on 6 matching bases. This CDR3 contains 16 residues. Trimming left V 4 bases short and J 1 base short, with 13 bases between. The V gene's germline CDR1 is SEHNR and CDR2 FQNEAQ (reference sequence). The CDR3 region is CASSSRDKGNTGELFF. The CDR3 DNA follows: TGTGCCAGCAGCTCACGGGACAAGGGGAACACCGGGGAGCTGTTTTTT.

The chain has TRBV19 and TRBJ2-3, with unresolved D. V was pared by 4 bases and J by 2 bases, with 19 bases between. The length of the CDR3 is 17 residues. Germline assignment: CDR1 LNHDA and CDR2 SQIVND (reference sequence). The CDR3 region is CASSSVPVSSHTDTQYF. Written as DNA, the CDR3 is TGTGCCAGTAGTAGTGTTCCGGTGAGCTCGCACACAGATACGCAGTATTTT.